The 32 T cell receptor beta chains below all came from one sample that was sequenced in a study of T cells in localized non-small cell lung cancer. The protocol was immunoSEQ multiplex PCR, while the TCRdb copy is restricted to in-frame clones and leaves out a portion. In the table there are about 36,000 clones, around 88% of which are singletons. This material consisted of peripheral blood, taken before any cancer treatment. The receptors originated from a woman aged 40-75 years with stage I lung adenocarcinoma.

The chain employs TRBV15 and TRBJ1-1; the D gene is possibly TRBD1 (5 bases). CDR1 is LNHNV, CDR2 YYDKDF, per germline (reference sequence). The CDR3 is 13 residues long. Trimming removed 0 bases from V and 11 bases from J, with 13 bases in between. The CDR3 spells CATSREPDGGAFF. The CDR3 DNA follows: TGTGCCACCAGCAGAGAACCCGACGGGGGGGCTTTCTTT.

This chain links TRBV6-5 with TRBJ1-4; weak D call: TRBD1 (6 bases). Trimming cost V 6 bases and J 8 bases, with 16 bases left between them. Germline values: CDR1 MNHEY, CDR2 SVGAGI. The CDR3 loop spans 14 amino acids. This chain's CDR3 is CASSQNREREKLFF. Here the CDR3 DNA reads TGTGCCAGCAGCCAAAACAGGGAACGCGAAAAACTGTTTTTT.

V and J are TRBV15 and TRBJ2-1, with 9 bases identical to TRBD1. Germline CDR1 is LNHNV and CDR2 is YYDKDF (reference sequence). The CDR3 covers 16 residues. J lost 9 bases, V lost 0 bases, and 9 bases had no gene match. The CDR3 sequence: CATSRDEGQGSIEQFF. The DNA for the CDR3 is TGTGCCACCAGCAGAGATGAGGGACAGGGAAGTATTGAGCAGTTCTTC.

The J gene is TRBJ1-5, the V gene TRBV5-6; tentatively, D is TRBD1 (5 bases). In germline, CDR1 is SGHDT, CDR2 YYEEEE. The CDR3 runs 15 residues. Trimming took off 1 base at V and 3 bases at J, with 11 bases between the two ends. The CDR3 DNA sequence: TGTGCCAGCAGCTTGACCGGGACTCCCAATCAGCCCCAGCATTTT. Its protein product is CASSLTGTPNQPQHF.

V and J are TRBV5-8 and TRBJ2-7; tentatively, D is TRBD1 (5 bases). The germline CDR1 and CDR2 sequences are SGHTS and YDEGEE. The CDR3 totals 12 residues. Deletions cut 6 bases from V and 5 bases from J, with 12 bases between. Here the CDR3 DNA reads TGTGCCAGCAATCAGGGCTACCACGAGCAGTACTTC. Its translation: CASNQGYHEQYF.

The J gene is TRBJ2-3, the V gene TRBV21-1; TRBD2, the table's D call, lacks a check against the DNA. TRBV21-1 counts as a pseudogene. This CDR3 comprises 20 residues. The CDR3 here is CASSKGGRPHGTGAKDTQYF. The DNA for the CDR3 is TGTGCCAGCAGCAAAGGGGGACGGCCCCATGGGACTGGCGCCAAAGATACGCAGTATTTT.

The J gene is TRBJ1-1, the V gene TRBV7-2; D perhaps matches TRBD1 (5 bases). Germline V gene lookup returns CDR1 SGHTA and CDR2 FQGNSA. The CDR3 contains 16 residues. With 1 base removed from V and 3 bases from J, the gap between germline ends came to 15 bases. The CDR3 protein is CASSLVVGVRYTEAFF. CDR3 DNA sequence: TGTGCCAGCAGCTTAGTCGTAGGGGTACGGTACACTGAAGCTTTCTTT.

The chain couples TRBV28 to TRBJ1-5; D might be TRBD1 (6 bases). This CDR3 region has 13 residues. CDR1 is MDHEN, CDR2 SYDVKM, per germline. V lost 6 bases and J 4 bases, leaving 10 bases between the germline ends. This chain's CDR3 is CASRWTANQPQHF. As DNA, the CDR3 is TGTGCCAGCAGGTGGACAGCGAATCAGCCCCAGCATTTT.

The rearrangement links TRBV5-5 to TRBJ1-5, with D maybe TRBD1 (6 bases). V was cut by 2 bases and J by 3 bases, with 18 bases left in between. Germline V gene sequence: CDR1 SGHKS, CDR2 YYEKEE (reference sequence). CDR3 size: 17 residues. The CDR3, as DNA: TGTGCCAGCAGCTTCGGACAGAACGCGGGTTTCAATCAGCCCCAGCATTTT. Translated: CASSFGQNAGFNQPQHF.

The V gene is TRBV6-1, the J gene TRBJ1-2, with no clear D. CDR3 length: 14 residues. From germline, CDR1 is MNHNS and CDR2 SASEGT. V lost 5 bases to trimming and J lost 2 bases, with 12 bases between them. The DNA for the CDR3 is TGTGCCAGCAGTTTCGCCGGGCCCAACTATGGCTACACCTTC. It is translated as CASSFAGPNYGYTF.

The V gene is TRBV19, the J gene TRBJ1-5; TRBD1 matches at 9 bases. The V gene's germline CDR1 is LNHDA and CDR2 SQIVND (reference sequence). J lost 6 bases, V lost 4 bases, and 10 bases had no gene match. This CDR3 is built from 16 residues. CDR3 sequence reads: CASSTQGQGLGQPQHF. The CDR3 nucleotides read TGTGCCAGTAGTACCCAGGGACAGGGATTGGGTCAGCCCCAGCATTTT.

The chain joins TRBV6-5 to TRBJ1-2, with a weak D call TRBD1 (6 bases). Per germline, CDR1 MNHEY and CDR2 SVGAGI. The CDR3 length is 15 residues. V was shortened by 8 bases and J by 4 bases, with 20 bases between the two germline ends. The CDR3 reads CASRRGNRVIYGYTF. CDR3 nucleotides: TGTGCCAGCCGAAGAGGGAACAGGGTGATCTATGGCTACACCTTC.

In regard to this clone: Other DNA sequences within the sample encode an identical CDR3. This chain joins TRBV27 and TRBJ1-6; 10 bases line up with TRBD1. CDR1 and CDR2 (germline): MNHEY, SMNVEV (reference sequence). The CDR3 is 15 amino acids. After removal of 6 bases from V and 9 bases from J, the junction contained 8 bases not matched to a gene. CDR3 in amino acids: CASSLGQGYRSPLHF. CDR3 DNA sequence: TGTGCCAGCAGCCTGGGACAGGGGTATCGTTCACCCCTCCACTTT.

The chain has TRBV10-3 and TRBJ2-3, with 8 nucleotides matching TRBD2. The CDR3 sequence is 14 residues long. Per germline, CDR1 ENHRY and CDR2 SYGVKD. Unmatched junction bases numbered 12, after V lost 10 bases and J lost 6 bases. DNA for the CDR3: TGTGCCACCCTCGTGGCGGGGGGACTCGATACGCAGTATTTT. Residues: CATLVAGGLDTQYF.

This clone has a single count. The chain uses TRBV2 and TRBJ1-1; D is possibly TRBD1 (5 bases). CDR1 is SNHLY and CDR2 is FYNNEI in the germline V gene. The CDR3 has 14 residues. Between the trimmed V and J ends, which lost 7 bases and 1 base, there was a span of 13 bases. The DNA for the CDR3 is TGTGCCAGCACGGCTCAGGGATGGAACACTGAAGCTTTCTTT. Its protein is CASTAQGWNTEAFF.

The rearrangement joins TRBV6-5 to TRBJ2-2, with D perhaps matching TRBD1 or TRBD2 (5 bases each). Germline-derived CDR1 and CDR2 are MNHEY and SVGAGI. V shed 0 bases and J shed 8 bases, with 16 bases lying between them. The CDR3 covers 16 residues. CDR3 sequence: CASSYSSGTRSGELFF. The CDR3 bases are TGTGCCAGCAGTTACTCTTCAGGGACCCGCTCGGGGGAGCTGTTTTTT.

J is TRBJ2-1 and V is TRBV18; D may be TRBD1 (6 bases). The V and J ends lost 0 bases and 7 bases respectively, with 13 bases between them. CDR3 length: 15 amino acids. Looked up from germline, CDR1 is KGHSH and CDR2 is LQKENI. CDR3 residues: CASSPPSQGGNEQFF. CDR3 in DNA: TGTGCCAGCTCACCACCGTCACAGGGTGGGAATGAGCAGTTCTTC.

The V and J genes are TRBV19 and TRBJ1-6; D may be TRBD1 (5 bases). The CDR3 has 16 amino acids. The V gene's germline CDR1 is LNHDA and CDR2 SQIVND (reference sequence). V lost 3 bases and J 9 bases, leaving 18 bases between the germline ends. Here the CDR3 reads CASSMNRGALGSPLHF. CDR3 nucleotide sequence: TGTGCCAGTAGTATGAATAGGGGCGCTTTAGGTTCACCCCTCCACTTT.

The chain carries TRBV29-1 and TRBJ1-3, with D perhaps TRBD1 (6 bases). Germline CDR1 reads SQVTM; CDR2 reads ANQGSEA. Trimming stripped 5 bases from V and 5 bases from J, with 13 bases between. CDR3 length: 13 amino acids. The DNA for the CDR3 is TGCAGCGTTTTAACCGGGGACAGAAACACCATATATTTT. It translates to CSVLTGDRNTIYF.

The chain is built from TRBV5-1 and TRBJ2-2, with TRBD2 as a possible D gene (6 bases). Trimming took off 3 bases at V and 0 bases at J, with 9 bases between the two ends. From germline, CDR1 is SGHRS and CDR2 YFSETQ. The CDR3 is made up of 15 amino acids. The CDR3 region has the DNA TGCGCCAGCAGCTCAGCGGGCGCGAACACCGGGGAGCTGTTTTTT. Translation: CASSSAGANTGELFF.

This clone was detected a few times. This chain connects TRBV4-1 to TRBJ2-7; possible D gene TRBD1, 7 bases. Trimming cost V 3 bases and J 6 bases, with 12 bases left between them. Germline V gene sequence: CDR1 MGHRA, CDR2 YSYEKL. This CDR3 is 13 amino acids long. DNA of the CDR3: TGCGCCAGCAGCCAGCGACAGGGAGGCGAGCAGTACTTC. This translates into CASSQRQGGEQYF.

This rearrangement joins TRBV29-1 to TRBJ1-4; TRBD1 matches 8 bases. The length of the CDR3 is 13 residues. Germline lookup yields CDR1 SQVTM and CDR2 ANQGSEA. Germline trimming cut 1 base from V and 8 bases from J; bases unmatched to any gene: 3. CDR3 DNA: TGCAGCGTTGAAGGGACAGGGAGGGAAAAACTGTTTTTT. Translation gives CSVEGTGREKLFF. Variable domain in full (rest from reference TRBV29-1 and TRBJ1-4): SAVISQKPSRDICQRGTSLTIQCQVDSQVTMMFWYRQQPGQSLTLIATANQGSEATYESGFVIDKFPISRPNLTFSTLTVSNMSPEDSSIYLCSVEGTGREKLFFGSGTQLSVL.

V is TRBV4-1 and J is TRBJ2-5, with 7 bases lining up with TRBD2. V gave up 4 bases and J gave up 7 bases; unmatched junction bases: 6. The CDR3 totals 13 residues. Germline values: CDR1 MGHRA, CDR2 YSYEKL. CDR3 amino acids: CASSLGLDGTQYF. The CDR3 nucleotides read TGCGCCAGCAGCCTCGGACTAGACGGGACCCAGTACTTC.

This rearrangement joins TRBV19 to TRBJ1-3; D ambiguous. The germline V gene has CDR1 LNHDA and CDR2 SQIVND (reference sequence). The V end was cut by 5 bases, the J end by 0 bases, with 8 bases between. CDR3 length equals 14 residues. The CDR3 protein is CASSFLHSGNTIYF. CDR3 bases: TGTGCCAGTAGTTTCCTACACTCTGGAAACACCATATATTTT.

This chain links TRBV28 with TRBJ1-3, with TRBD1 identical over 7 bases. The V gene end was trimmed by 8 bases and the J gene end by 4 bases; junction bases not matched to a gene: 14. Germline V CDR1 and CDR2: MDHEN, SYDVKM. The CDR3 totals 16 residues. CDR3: CASGSGRGVLGNTIYF. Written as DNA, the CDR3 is TGTGCCAGCGGATCGGGCAGGGGGGTTCTGGGAAACACCATATATTTT.

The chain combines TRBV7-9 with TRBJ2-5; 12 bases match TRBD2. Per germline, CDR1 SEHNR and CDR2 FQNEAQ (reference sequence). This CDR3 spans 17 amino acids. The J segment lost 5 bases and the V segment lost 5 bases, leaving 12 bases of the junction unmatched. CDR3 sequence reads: CASSPSRLAGAPETQYF. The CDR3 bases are TGTGCCAGCAGCCCTTCAAGACTAGCGGGGGCTCCGGAGACCCAGTACTTC.

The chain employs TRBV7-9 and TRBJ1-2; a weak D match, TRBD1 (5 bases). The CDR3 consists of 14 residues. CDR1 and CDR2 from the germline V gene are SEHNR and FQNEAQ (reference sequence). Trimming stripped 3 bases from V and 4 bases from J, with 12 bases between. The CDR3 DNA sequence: TGTGCCAGCAGCTTTGACGGGGCCCTCTATGGCTACACCTTC. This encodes CASSFDGALYGYTF.

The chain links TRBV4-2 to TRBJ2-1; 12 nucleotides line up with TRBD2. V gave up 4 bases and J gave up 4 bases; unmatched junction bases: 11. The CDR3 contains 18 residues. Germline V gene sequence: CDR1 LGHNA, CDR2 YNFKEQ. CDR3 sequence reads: CASSRQLAGGLGYNEQFF. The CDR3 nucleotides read TGTGCCAGCAGCCGCCAGCTAGCGGGGGGGCTGGGTTACAATGAGCAGTTCTTC.

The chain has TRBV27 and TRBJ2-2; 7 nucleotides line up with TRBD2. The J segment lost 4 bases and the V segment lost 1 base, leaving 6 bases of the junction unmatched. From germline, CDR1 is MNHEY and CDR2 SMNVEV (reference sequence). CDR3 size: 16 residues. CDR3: CASSLLAGVGTGELFF. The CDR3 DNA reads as TGTGCCAGCAGTTTATTGGCGGGGGTGGGCACCGGGGAGCTGTTTTTT.

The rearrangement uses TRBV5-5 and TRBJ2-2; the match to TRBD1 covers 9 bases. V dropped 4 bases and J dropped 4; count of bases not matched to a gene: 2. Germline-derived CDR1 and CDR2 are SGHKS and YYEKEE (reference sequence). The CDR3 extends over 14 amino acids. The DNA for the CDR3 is TGTGCCAGCAGCCTGGGACAGGGCACCGGGGAGCTGTTTTTT. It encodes CASSLGQGTGELFF.

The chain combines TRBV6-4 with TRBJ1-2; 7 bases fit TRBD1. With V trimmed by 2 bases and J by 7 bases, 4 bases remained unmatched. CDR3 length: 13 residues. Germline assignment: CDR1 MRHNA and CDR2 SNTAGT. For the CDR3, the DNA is TGTGCCAGCAGTGACAGGGGGCGCGTTGGCTACACCTTC. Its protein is CASSDRGRVGYTF.

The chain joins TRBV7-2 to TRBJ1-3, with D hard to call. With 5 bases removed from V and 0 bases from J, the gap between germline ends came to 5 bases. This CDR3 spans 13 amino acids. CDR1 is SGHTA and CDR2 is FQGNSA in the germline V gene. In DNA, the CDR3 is TGTGCCAGCAGCGAGAGCTCTGGAAACACCATATATTTT. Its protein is CASSESSGNTIYF.